The rows below give T cell receptor beta chains drawn from one sample of a study of cytomegalovirus exposure and HLA in healthy donors. Profiling relied on immunoSEQ multiplex PCR, and the TCRdb table lists in-frame clones only, not all of them. The table shows 260,000 or so clones, with 87% occurring only once. Sequenced sample: PBMCs. The receptors were sampled from a man aged 18-30 years in good health and CMV-seronegative. The CDR3 runs from the conserved cysteine through the conserved F or W. D genes are given only for firm matches. A clone size is listed for some rows: how often the clone was seen (once, few, many), or a class if it is expanded.

cdr3_nt	cdr3_aa	clone_size	v_call	j_call	d_call	cdr3_length
TGTGCTAGTGGTTTGCTGACGGGACTCGGCACAGATACGCAGTATTTT	CASGLLTGLGTDTQYF	-	TRBV12-5	TRBJ2-3	-	16
TGTGCCAGCAGCGAAAGCTGGGCGGGAGCAGGTACCGGGGAGCTGTTTTTT	CASSESWAGAGTGELFF	-	TRBV7-2	TRBJ2-2	TRBD2	17
TGTGCCAGCAGTGATCCCCAGTTCACCGGGGAGCTGTTTTTT	CASSDPQFTGELFF	-	TRBV25-1	TRBJ2-2	-	14
TGTGCCAGGTACACAGATACGCAGTATTTT	CARYTDTQYF	-	TRBV9	TRBJ2-3	-	10
TGTGCCAGCAGCCAAACGACAGGGAATCAGCCCCAGCATTTT	CASSQTTGNQPQHF	-	TRBV7-9	TRBJ1-5	TRBD1	14
TGTGCCAGCAGCTCCACCCCGGGGTCCTACGAGCAGTACTTC	CASSSTPGSYEQYF	-	TRBV9	TRBJ2-7	-	14
TGTGCCAGCAGTGAACCATTCAAGTCAGGCGAGCAGTACTTC	CASSEPFKSGEQYF	-	TRBV2	TRBJ2-7	-	14
TGTGCCAGCACCATGGAGTTAACCTACAATGAGCAGTTCTTC	CASTMELTYNEQFF	-	TRBV7-9	TRBJ2-1	-	14
TGTGCCAGCCGCAGGGTCCCTAACTATGGCTACACCTTC	CASRRVPNYGYTF	few	TRBV28	TRBJ1-2	-	13
TGTGCCAGCAGTAAAGCTGGCTACGAGCAGTACTTC	CASSKAGYEQYF	-	TRBV28	TRBJ2-7	-	12
TGTGCCAGCAGCCCCGGACAGGGGCTAGCCAAAAACATTCAGTACTTC	CASSPGQGLAKNIQYF	-	TRBV27	TRBJ2-4	TRBD1	16
TGTGCCAGCAGCTTCCAGGGGGCAGGCTATGGCTACACCTTC	CASSFQGAGYGYTF	-	TRBV7-2	TRBJ1-2	TRBD1	14
TGTGCCAGCAGGGGACAGAATCAGCCCCAGCATTTT	CASRGQNQPQHF	-	TRBV28	TRBJ1-5	TRBD1	12
TGTGCCAGCAGTGAATCTCGGACAGGGGGATCTGAAGCTTTCTTT	CASSESRTGGSEAFF	-	TRBV25-1	TRBJ1-1	TRBD1	15
TGTGCCAGCAGCTTAGATTCTGGCTTCCGAGGAGGCTACACCTTC	CASSLDSGFRGGYTF	-	TRBV7-2	TRBJ1-2	-	15
TGTGCCAGCAGCGAGCAGGGAATCACCGGGGAGCTGTTTTTT	CASSEQGITGELFF	-	TRBV7-9	TRBJ2-2	-	14
TGTGCCAGCAGGGGGACAGGGGGGGCCGGGGAGCTGTTTTTT	CASRGTGGAGELFF	-	TRBV25-1	TRBJ2-2	TRBD1	14
TGCGCCAGCAGCTTGGATGGTAGCAGGGGCTCCTACGAGCAGTACTTC	CASSLDGSRGSYEQYF	-	TRBV5-1	TRBJ2-7	-	16
TGTGCCAGCAGTCTCCGACAGGATTCACCCCTCCACTTT	CASSLRQDSPLHF	-	TRBV27	TRBJ1-6	-	13
TGTGCCGGGAGGCCGGCAAACTATGGCTACACCTTC	CAGRPANYGYTF	few	TRBV7-9	TRBJ1-2	-	12
TGTGCCAGCAGCGACCCGACTAGCGGGGGCGACGAGCAGTACTTC	CASSDPTSGGDEQYF	-	TRBV7-6	TRBJ2-7	TRBD2	15
TGCGCCAGAGAAGGGCGGGACTCTGGAAACACCATATATTTT	CAREGRDSGNTIYF	-	TRBV10-1	TRBJ1-3	-	14
TGTGCCAGCAGCGCCTCACAAAATCAGCCCCAGCATTTT	CASSASQNQPQHF	-	TRBV7-9	TRBJ1-5	-	13
TGTGCCAGCAGCTCCCGGGAGCTTTACAATGAGCAGTTCTTC	CASSSRELYNEQFF	-	TRBV7-9	TRBJ2-1	-	14
TGTGCCAGCTCACAAGCCGGGACAGGGGGTTCACCCCTCCACTTT	CASSQAGTGGSPLHF	-	TRBV18	TRBJ1-6	TRBD1	15
TGTGCCAGCAGCGTGCAAGGGACTAGCGGGCTGAATGAGCAGTTCTTC	CASSVQGTSGLNEQFF	-	TRBV9	TRBJ2-1	TRBD2	16
TGTGCCAGCAGCCCGCCGGGACACCGTTTCACCGGGGAGCTGTTTTTT	CASSPPGHRFTGELFF	-	TRBV7-9	TRBJ2-2	-	16
TGTGCCAGCAGCTTCTCGGGCTACGAGCAGTACTTC	CASSFSGYEQYF	once	TRBV7-2	TRBJ2-7	-	12
TGTGCCAGCAGCTATGAGACAGGCTCCTATAATTCACCCCTCCACTTT	CASSYETGSYNSPLHF	-	TRBV7-9	TRBJ1-6	-	16
TGTGCCAGCAGCCCGGGGACAGGGGGCGGCTACACCTTC	CASSPGTGGGYTF	-	TRBV11-2	TRBJ1-2	TRBD1	13
TGTGCCAGCACACCCGACAGCAACTATGGCTACACCTTC	CASTPDSNYGYTF	-	TRBV28	TRBJ1-2	-	13
TGCGCCAGCAGCCAAGAGGGGACAAACTCTGGGGCCAACGTCCTGACTTTC	CASSQEGTNSGANVLTF	few	TRBV4-3	TRBJ2-6	-	17
TGTGCCAGTAGTGTCGGGACAGGGAAAAACATTCAGTACTTC	CASSVGTGKNIQYF	-	TRBV19	TRBJ2-4	TRBD1	14
TGTGCCAGCAGCCAAGATAACCTTGTGGGACAGGCTGGGGCCAACGTCCTGACTTTC	CASSQDNLVGQAGANVLTF	once	TRBV14	TRBJ2-6	TRBD1	19
TGTGCTAGCAGCTTATCCCACTTGGATACGCAGTATTTT	CASSLSHLDTQYF	-	TRBV7-7	TRBJ2-3	-	13
TGTGCCAGCAGAGAACAGGGGAGGTACGAGCAGTACTTC	CASREQGRYEQYF	-	TRBV28	TRBJ2-7	-	13
TGTGCCAGCAGTCCCCCTAGCGGGAGTGAGACCCAGTACTTC	CASSPPSGSETQYF	-	TRBV2	TRBJ2-5	TRBD2	14
TGCGCCAGCAGCCACGGGACTAGCGGGGCCCAAAACTCCTACGAGCAGTACTTC	CASSHGTSGAQNSYEQYF	-	TRBV5-1	TRBJ2-7	TRBD2	18
TGTGCCAGCAGCGTAGGGGCACAGGTGGGCTACGAGCAGTACTTC	CASSVGAQVGYEQYF	once	TRBV9	TRBJ2-7	-	15
TGTGCCAGCAGCTCCCGGGCCAAAAACATTCAGTACTTC	CASSSRAKNIQYF	-	TRBV7-2	TRBJ2-4	-	13
TGTGCCAGCAGCTTAGGGGAACCGGGACTAGCAGGTCATGAGCAGTTCTTC	CASSLGEPGLAGHEQFF	-	TRBV7-8	TRBJ2-1	TRBD2	17
TGTGCCAGAACCTCAAGGCCTCCCGCGGTAAACACCATATATTTT	CARTSRPPAVNTIYF	-	TRBV5-3	TRBJ1-3	-	15
TGTGCCAGAACGGGGTGGCTAGCGGGAGAGGGGAGTGTTGGCGAGCAGTACTTC	CARTGWLAGEGSVGEQYF	-	TRBV2	TRBJ2-7	TRBD2	18
TGTGCCAGCAGCCAGACAGGGGGAGATGGCTACACCTTC	CASSQTGGDGYTF	-	TRBV5-6	TRBJ1-2	TRBD1	13
TGTGCCAGCAGTAACAGCATGACCGTAGAGCAGTACTTC	CASSNSMTVEQYF	-	TRBV28	TRBJ2-7	-	13
TGTGCCAGCAGGACAACCGGGGAGCTGTTTTTT	CASRTTGELFF	once	TRBV28	TRBJ2-2	-	11
TGTGCCAGCAGGCCCGGGACTAGCGGGGCCTTGGGGGAGACCCAGTACTTC	CASRPGTSGALGETQYF	once	TRBV7-2	TRBJ2-5	TRBD2	17
TGTGCCAGCACCAGGGTGGCAGAGACCCAGTACTTC	CASTRVAETQYF	-	TRBV12-1	TRBJ2-5	-	12
TGTGCCAGCAGCCCCCGAGGCTCCACAGATACGCAGTATTTT	CASSPRGSTDTQYF	-	TRBV11-2	TRBJ2-3	-	14
TGTGCCAGCAGTCTCATAGCGGGGACCTCCTACGAGCAGTACTTC	CASSLIAGTSYEQYF	once	TRBV27	TRBJ2-7	TRBD2	15
TGTGCCAGCAGTGCCGGGACTAGCGGCTCCTACGAGCAGTACTTC	CASSAGTSGSYEQYF	-	TRBV27	TRBJ2-7	TRBD2	15